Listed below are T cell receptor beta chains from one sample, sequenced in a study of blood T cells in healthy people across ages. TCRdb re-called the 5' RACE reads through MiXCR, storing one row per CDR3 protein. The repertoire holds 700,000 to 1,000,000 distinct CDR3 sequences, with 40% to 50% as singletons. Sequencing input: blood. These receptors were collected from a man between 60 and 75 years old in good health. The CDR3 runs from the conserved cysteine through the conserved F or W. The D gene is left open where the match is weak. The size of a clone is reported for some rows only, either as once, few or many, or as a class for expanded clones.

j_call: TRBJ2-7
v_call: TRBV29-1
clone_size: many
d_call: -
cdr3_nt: TGCAGCGTTGATGGGGGATTCGCCTACGAGCAGTACTTC
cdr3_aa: CSVDGGFAYEQYF

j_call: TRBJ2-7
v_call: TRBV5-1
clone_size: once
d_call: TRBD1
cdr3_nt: TGCGCCAGCGGCAACGGACAGGGGACCCCCTACGAGCAGTACTTC
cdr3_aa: CASGNGQGTPYEQYF

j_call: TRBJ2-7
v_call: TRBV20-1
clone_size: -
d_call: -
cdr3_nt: TGCAGTGCTAGAAGGGGGGTAGGCTACGAGCAGTACTTC
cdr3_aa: CSARRGVGYEQYF

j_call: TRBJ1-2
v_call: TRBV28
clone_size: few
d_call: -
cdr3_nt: TGTGCCAGCCAAGACCCATCAAGGCACTATGGCTACACCTTC
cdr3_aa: CASQDPSRHYGYTF

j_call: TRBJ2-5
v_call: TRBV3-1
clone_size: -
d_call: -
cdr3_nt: TGTGCCAGCAGCCAAGATGTTTCAGGCAGTCGAGAGACCCAGTACTTC
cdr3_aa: CASSQDVSGSRETQYF

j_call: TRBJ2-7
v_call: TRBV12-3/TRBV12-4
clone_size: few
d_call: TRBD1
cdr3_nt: TGTGCCAGCAGACGGGACAGCGGATACGAGCAGTACTTC
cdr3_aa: CASRRDSGYEQYF

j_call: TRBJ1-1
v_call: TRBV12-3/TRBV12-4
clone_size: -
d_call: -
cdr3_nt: TGTGCCAGCAGTTCGGGAGGGTTCAACACTGAAGCTTTCTTT
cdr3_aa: CASSSGGFNTEAFF

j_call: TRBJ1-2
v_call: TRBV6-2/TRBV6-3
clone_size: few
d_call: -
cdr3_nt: TGTGCCACCTATACTACGACTAACTATGGCTACACCTTC
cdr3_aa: CATYTTTNYGYTF

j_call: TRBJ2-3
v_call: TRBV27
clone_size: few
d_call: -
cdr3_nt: TGTGCCAGCAGTATAGCGCCAAGGGGGGATACGCAGTATTTT
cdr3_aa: CASSIAPRGDTQYF

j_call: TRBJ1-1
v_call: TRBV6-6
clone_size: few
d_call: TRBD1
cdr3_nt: TGTGCCAGCAGTCACCGGGACAGGGGGACCACTGAAGCTTTCTTT
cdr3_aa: CASSHRDRGTTEAFF

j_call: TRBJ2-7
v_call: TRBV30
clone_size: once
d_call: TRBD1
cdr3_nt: TGTGCCTGGAGTATGGGACAGGGGGCCAACGAGCAGTACTTC
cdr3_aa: CAWSMGQGANEQYF

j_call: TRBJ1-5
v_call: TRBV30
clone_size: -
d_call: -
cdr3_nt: TGTGCCTGGAGTGTAGGGCAGGGAAGTCAGCCCCAGCATTTT
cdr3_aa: CAWSVGQGSQPQHF

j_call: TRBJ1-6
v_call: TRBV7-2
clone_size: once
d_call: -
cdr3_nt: TGTGCCAGCAGCTTAAAGGATTTTCGGACACCCCTCCACTTT
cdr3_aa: CASSLKDFRTPLHF

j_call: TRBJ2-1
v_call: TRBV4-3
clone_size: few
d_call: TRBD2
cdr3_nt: TGCGCCAGCAGCTTGATAGCGGGTTACAATGAGCAGTTCTTC
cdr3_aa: CASSLIAGYNEQFF

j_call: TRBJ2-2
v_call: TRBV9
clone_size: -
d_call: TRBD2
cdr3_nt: TGTGCCAGCAGCGTAGCTGGGAGGGGCACCGGGGAGCTGTTTTTT
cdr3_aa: CASSVAGRGTGELFF

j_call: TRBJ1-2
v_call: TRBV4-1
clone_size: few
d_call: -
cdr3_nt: TGCGCCAGCAGCCAAGATCAAAGGGATGGCTACACCTTC
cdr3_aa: CASSQDQRDGYTF

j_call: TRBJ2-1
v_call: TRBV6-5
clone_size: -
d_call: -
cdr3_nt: TGTGCCAGCAGTTACGTGGCGGGGGCTTACAATGAGCAGTTCTTC
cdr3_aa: CASSYVAGAYNEQFF

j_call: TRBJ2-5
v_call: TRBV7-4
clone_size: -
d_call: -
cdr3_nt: TGTGCCAGTTTGCGGGGGGACAGTGAGACCCAGTACTTC
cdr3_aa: CASLRGDSETQYF